The rows below give T cell receptor beta chains drawn from one sample of a study of identifying expanded T cells in peripheral blood. TCRdb keeps only in-frame clones here, not all; method: immunoSEQ multiplex PCR. The sample includes approximately 120,000 clones, 88% seen only once; the top ten take 8% to 9%. Material: blood. These receptors originate from a person aged 18-69 years in good health. The CDR3 runs from the conserved cysteine through the conserved F or W. A D gene is named only where the DNA matches it firmly. The size entry is marked missing in some rows and otherwise reads once, few, many or a size class.

size: .
J: TRBJ2-5
V: TRBV19
D: .
CDR3: CASSIDLKVETQYF
DNA: TGTGCCAGTAGTATAGATCTAAAGGTGGAGACCCAGTACTTC

size: .
J: TRBJ2-7
V: TRBV25-1
D: TRBD2
CDR3: CASSRGGSHEQYF
DNA: TGTGCCAGCAGTCGGGGAGGGTCCCACGAGCAGTACTTC

size: .
J: TRBJ2-5
V: TRBV30
D: .
CDR3: CAWSPAMVGETQYF
DNA: TGTGCCTGGAGTCCAGCTATGGTGGGGGAGACCCAGTACTTC

size: .
J: TRBJ2-5
V: TRBV6-1
D: .
CDR3: CASSEVYQETQYF
DNA: TGTGCCAGCAGTGAAGTATACCAAGAGACCCAGTACTTC

size: once
J: TRBJ1-5
V: TRBV28
D: TRBD1
CDR3: CASSFSSGQPNQPQHF
DNA: TGTGCCAGCAGTTTTTCATCGGGACAGCCTAATCAGCCCCAGCATTTT

size: .
J: TRBJ1-1
V: TRBV5-1
D: TRBD1
CDR3: CASGLGTGFMNTEAFF
DNA: TGCGCCAGCGGCCTCGGGACAGGGTTTATGAACACTGAAGCTTTCTTT

size: .
J: TRBJ1-1
V: TRBV30
D: TRBD1
CDR3: CAWSRTGRLEAFF
DNA: TGTGCCTGGAGTAGGACAGGGCGACTTGAAGCTTTCTTT

size: .
J: TRBJ2-5
V: TRBV6-5
D: .
CDR3: CASSYSQSQETQYF
DNA: TGTGCCAGCAGTTACTCTCAGTCCCAGGAGACCCAGTACTTC

size: once
J: TRBJ2-3
V: TRBV4-2
D: .
CDR3: CASSQGGNTDTQYF
DNA: TGTGCCAGCAGCCAAGGAGGTAACACAGATACGCAGTATTTT

size: once
J: TRBJ2-7
V: TRBV5-1
D: TRBD1
CDR3: CASSTGTGVRYEQYF
DNA: TGCGCCAGCAGCACCGGGACAGGGGTCCGGTACGAGCAGTACTTC

size: .
J: TRBJ2-3
V: TRBV6-5
D: TRBD2
CDR3: CASSYAGVPADTQYF
DNA: TGTGCCAGCAGTTACGCGGGAGTCCCGGCAGATACGCAGTATTTT

size: .
J: TRBJ2-1
V: TRBV4-2
D: TRBD1
CDR3: CASSQVVRDRHEQFF
DNA: TGTGCCAGCAGCCAAGTGGTAAGGGACAGGCATGAGCAGTTCTTC

size: .
J: TRBJ2-7
V: TRBV7-8
D: .
CDR3: CASSPGRRSSYEQYF
DNA: TGTGCCAGCAGCCCTGGACGTCGAAGCTCCTACGAGCAGTACTTC

size: .
J: TRBJ2-1
V: TRBV19
D: TRBD1
CDR3: CASRTGTGGYNEQFF
DNA: TGTGCCAGTAGAACCGGGACAGGGGGCTACAATGAGCAGTTCTTC

size: .
J: TRBJ2-5
V: TRBV11-3
D: TRBD2
CDR3: CASSLEGGETQYF
DNA: TGTGCCAGCAGCTTAGAGGGAGGGGAGACCCAGTACTTC

size: .
J: TRBJ2-5
V: TRBV5-1
D: .
CDR3: CASSLANQETQYF
DNA: TGCGCCAGCAGCTTGGCCAACCAAGAGACCCAGTACTTC

size: .
J: TRBJ2-2
V: TRBV6-6
D: .
CDR3: CATFGSINTGELFF
DNA: TGTGCCACCTTCGGGTCTATAAACACCGGGGAGCTGTTTTTT

size: .
J: TRBJ2-3
V: TRBV9
D: .
CDR3: CASSVAAGISTDTQYF
DNA: TGTGCCAGCAGCGTAGCTGCGGGAATCAGCACAGATACGCAGTATTTT

size: .
J: TRBJ2-1
V: TRBV15
D: TRBD2
CDR3: CATSRLWGGLAGVGYNEQFF
DNA: TGTGCCACCAGCAGACTTTGGGGAGGACTAGCGGGAGTCGGCTACAATGAGCAGTTCTTC

size: .
J: TRBJ2-1
V: TRBV28
D: TRBD2
CDR3: CASRRAGTSGYNEQFF
DNA: TGTGCCAGCAGACGAGCCGGGACTAGCGGTTACAATGAGCAGTTCTTC

size: .
J: TRBJ2-1
V: TRBV27
D: .
CDR3: CASRLQGRNEQFF
DNA: TGTGCCAGCAGATTGCAGGGTCGGAATGAGCAGTTCTTC

size: .
J: TRBJ2-7
V: TRBV7-8
D: TRBD2
CDR3: CASNKGLAELYEQYF
DNA: TGTGCCAGCAACAAGGGACTAGCGGAGCTATACGAGCAGTACTTC

size: .
J: TRBJ2-2
V: TRBV2
D: .
CDR3: CASSEFRGGTGELFF
DNA: TGTGCCAGCAGTGAATTCCGGGGTGGGACCGGGGAGCTGTTTTTT

size: .
J: TRBJ2-7
V: TRBV11-2
D: .
CDR3: CASSQIYEQYF
DNA: TGTGCCAGCAGCCAAATCTACGAGCAGTACTTC

size: .
J: TRBJ1-1
V: TRBV7-2
D: TRBD1
CDR3: CASSLWAGGGITTEAFF
DNA: TGTGCCAGCAGCTTATGGGCAGGGGGCGGGATTACCACTGAAGCTTTCTTT

size: .
J: TRBJ2-1
V: TRBV9
D: .
CDR3: CASSVAMGHVYNEQFF
DNA: TGTGCCAGCAGCGTAGCTATGGGGCATGTCTACAATGAGCAGTTCTTC

size: .
J: TRBJ2-1
V: TRBV7-6
D: TRBD2
CDR3: CASSLGLADEQFF
DNA: TGTGCCAGCAGCTTAGGGCTAGCGGATGAGCAGTTCTTC

size: .
J: TRBJ2-5
V: TRBV5-1
D: .
CDR3: CASSSLGTEGTETQYF
DNA: TGCGCCAGCAGCTCCTTGGGGACCGAAGGGACCGAGACCCAGTACTTC

size: .
J: TRBJ1-2
V: TRBV2
D: TRBD1
CDR3: CASRGDSVYGYTF
DNA: TGTGCCAGCAGGGGGGACAGTGTCTATGGCTACACCTTC

size: once
J: TRBJ2-7
V: TRBV12-2
D: .
CDR3: CASRPLRSAGVLYEQYF
DNA: TGTGCAAGTCGCCCCCTCCGATCAGCGGGGGTGCTCTACGAGCAGTACTTC

size: .
J: TRBJ2-3
V: TRBV27
D: .
CDR3: CASSLSVGSSTDTQYF
DNA: TGTGCCAGCAGTTTGTCAGTAGGTTCTAGCACAGATACGCAGTATTTT

size: .
J: TRBJ1-2
V: TRBV4-1
D: TRBD1
CDR3: CASSQTTGGAYGYTF
DNA: TGCGCCAGCAGCCAAACCACAGGGGGCGCTTATGGCTACACCTTC

size: .
J: TRBJ2-1
V: TRBV7-2
D: .
CDR3: CASSLAHEQFF
DNA: TGTGCCAGCAGCTTAGCCCATGAGCAGTTCTTC

size: once
J: TRBJ1-2
V: TRBV28
D: TRBD1
CDR3: CASRWTGGGYTF
DNA: TGTGCCAGCAGGTGGACAGGGGGAGGCTACACCTTC

size: .
J: TRBJ2-5
V: TRBV6-6
D: .
CDR3: CASSLVQETQYF
DNA: TGTGCCAGCAGCCTAGTACAAGAGACCCAGTACTTC